This TCR beta chain originates from a study of blood T cells in healthy people across ages. Germline V gene data show CDR1 as SGHTA and CDR2 as FQGNSA. The CDR3 totals 18 residues. Deletions cut 4 bases from V and 5 bases from J, with 25 bases between. For the second PCR, which ran for about 7 to 11 cycles, a sample-barcoded 5' primer and a J-beta primer mix were used. TCRdb called the 5' RACE reads again in MiXCR, with one record for every CDR3 protein. The sample records about 730,000 distinct CDR3 sequences, 35% to 45% being singletons. The chain is built from TRBV7-2 and TRBJ2-3; maybe TRBD1 (6 bases). The clonotype comes from a woman in her sixties or seventies in good health. Sequences were obtained from blood. The CDR3 coding sequence is TGTGCCAGCAGCTCCCCTACCCGACAGGCAGATTCAGGAGATACGCAGTATTTT. Protein product: CASSSPTRQADSGDTQYF.